Each of the 17 T cell receptor beta chains below was sequenced from the same sample in a study of metastatic and nonmetastatic thyroid tumors. MiXCR reprocessed the PCR reads for TCRdb. The table lists roughly 53,000 clones, approximately 22% of them singletons. Every patient underwent thyroid surgery untreated. Material for sequencing was blood. The receptor source for this set is a female donor with papillary thyroid cancer or a benign thyroid nodule (not recorded which). Some clones in this sample may be carry-over from other donors' samples.

The chain links TRBV20-1 to TRBJ2-7; D might be TRBD1 (6 bases). The CDR3 is 12 residues long. V was pared by 6 bases and J by 1 base, with 10 bases between. Germline CDR1 DFQATT, CDR2 SNEGSKA (reference sequence). The CDR3 DNA sequence: TGCAGTGCGGGGGCCCAGTCCTACGAGCAGTACTTC. This gives the protein CSAGAQSYEQYF.

This clone was picked up many times. V is TRBV19 and J is TRBJ1-2; 8 nucleotides match TRBD1. Unmatched junction bases numbered 6, after V lost 4 bases and J lost 5 bases. There are 14 residues in the CDR3. Germline CDR1 reads LNHDA; CDR2 reads SQIVND (reference sequence). The CDR3 DNA reads TGTGCCAGTAGTACCGACAGGGGACTTTATGGCTACACCTTC. Its protein is CASSTDRGLYGYTF. Complete variable domain (other parts from reference TRBV19 and TRBJ1-2): DGGITQSPKYLFRKEGQNVTLSCEQNLNHDAMYWYRQDPGQGLRLIYYSQIVNDFQKGDIAEGYSVSREKKESFPLTVTSAQKNPTAFYLCASSTDRGLYGYTFGSGTRLTVV.

Worth noting for this clone: This may come from a read error, since a much larger clone is one base off. Within the sample, other DNA sequences also encode this same CDR3. The chain joins TRBV5-4 to TRBJ2-3, with D perhaps matching TRBD2 (7 bases). This CDR3 region has 13 residues. The V gene lost 9 bases and the J gene lost 6 bases, with 17 bases spanning the gap. Germline CDR1 reads SGHNT; CDR2 reads YYREEE (reference sequence). The CDR3 DNA reads TGTGCCACGTCGGGGGGCTTTTCGGATACGCAGTATTTT. This codes for CATSGGFSDTQYF.

This clone was found a few times. A read error may be the cause here, since a much bigger clone is one base away. V and J are TRBV6-1 and TRBJ2-3; 7 bases line up with TRBD1. Germline CDR1 is MNHNS and CDR2 is SASEGT. This CDR3 has 14 residues. After removal of 7 bases from V and 8 bases from J, the junction contained 12 bases not matched to a gene. As DNA, the CDR3 is TGTGCCAGCACCACACAGGGGCCTCTAACTACGCAGTATTTT. This sequence encodes CASTTQGPLTTQYF.

This clone was observed a handful of times. It may be a read error: a sequence one base away is much more abundant. Additional DNA sequences in this sample encode the identical CDR3. The genes are TRBV20-1 and TRBJ2-5; the D is unclear. The CDR3 consists of 14 residues. Deletions cut 3 bases from V and 4 bases from J, with 15 bases between. The V gene's germline CDR1 is DFQATT and CDR2 SNEGSKA (reference sequence). CDR3 amino acids: CSARLSNRGETQYF. The CDR3 nucleotides read TGCAGTGCTAGGTTGAGCAACCGAGGAGAGACCCAGTACTTC.

V usage is TRBV11-2 and J usage is TRBJ2-3; TRBD2 matches at 7 bases. The CDR3 covers 18 residues. Germline V gene sequence: CDR1 SGHAT, CDR2 FQNNGV. The V segment lost 4 bases and the J segment 0 bases; nucleotides outside the gene matches: 13. CDR3: CASSSPRGVGISTDTQYF. The CDR3 DNA follows: TGTGCCAGCAGCTCCCCCCGGGGGGTTGGGATTAGCACAGATACGCAGTATTTT.

Comment on this clone: The junction does not match germline at one end; this may be a read error. The chain combines TRBV18 with TRBJ2-7; 7 bases fit TRBD1. Germline V lookup: CDR1 KGHSH, CDR2 LQKENI. There are 15 residues in the CDR3. Here the CDR3 DNA reads TGTGCCATCTCAGTGCACAGGGGTGGATTCAGCGAGCAGTACTTC. Translating gives CAISVHRGGFSEQYF.

This clone was counted ten times or more. An end of the junction differs from the germline gene, which may be a read error. This chain connects TRBV30 to TRBJ2-3; 7 bases are a match to TRBD2. The CDR3 runs to 14 residues. Germline V gene sequence: CDR1 GTSNPN, CDR2 SVGIG (reference sequence). CDR3 loop: CAFRGEGPTDTQYF. The CDR3 DNA sequence: TGTGCCTTCCGTGGGGAGGGGCCCACAGACACGCAGTATTTT.

Only a few counts were recorded for this clone. This likely comes from a read error, as the CDR3 has no conserved phenylalanine or tryptophan at its end. The V call is TRBV5-1, the J call TRBJ1-2, with no clear D. The CDR3 spans 15 residues. V was trimmed by 0 bases and J by 4 bases, leaving 13 bases between them. Germline lookup yields CDR1 SGHRS and CDR2 YFSETQ. CDR3: CASSLESPGIYGYTS. As DNA, the CDR3 is TGCGCCAGCAGCTTGGAGTCACCTGGGATCTATGGCTACACCTCC.

The sample holds many counts of this clone. Different DNA sequences within this sample yield the same CDR3. CDR3 nucleotides: TGTGCCAGTAGTCCCGATATGAGGACAGGGGGCCTCGGGACTGAAGCTTTCTTT. This codes for CASSPDMRTGGLGTEAFF. The chain links TRBV19 to TRBJ1-1; 11 bases map to TRBD1. The CDR3 covers 18 residues. The ends lost 5 bases at V and 5 bases at J; junction bases unmatched: 16. From germline, CDR1 is LNHDA and CDR2 SQIVND (reference sequence).

This clone was counted at least ten times. The rearrangement uses TRBV19 and TRBJ2-7; 8 bases fit TRBD2. V lost 7 bases, J lost 0 bases, and 11 bases stayed unmatched. The CDR3 sequence is 16 residues long. In germline, CDR1 is LNHDA, CDR2 SQIVND (reference sequence). The CDR3 bases are TGTGCCAGTAAAAGGTCCGTGACTAGCGACTCCTACGAGCAGTACTTC. It translates to CASKRSVTSDSYEQYF. The full variable domain, rest sourced from reference TRBV19 and TRBJ2-7, is DGGITQSPKYLFRKEGQNVTLSCEQNLNHDAMYWYRQDPGQGLRLIYYSQIVNDFQKGDIAEGYSVSREKKESFPLTVTSAQKNPTAFYLCASKRSVTSDSYEQYFGPGTRLTVT.

This clone has at least ten counts. J is TRBJ1-2 and V is TRBV6-1, with no clear D. The CDR3 consists of 13 residues. Germline V gene lookup returns CDR1 MNHNS and CDR2 SASEGT. Trimming removed 2 bases at V and 4 bases at J, with 8 bases between. CDR3 loop: CASSETQLYGYTF. The CDR3 DNA is TGTGCCAGCAGTGAAACACAGCTCTATGGCTACACCTTC.

This clone was found many times. The V call is TRBV12-3 or TRBV12-4, the J call TRBJ1-6, with D possibly matching TRBD1 (6 bases). V gave up 6 bases and J gave up 9 bases, with 9 bases separating them. The CDR3 length is 12 residues. The CDR3 nucleotides read TGTGCCAGCAGACCAGGGGTTTCACCCCTCCACTTT. Its protein is CASRPGVSPLHF.

This clone was seen many times. This chain links TRBV6-4 with TRBJ2-2, with 12 bases aligning to TRBD2. In germline, CDR1 is MRHNA, CDR2 SNTAGT. CDR3 length: 16 residues. Unmatched junction bases numbered 3, after V lost 4 bases and J lost 3 bases. The CDR3 is CASSGLAGEDTGELFF. In DNA, the CDR3 is TGTGCCAGCAGTGGACTAGCGGGAGAGGACACCGGGGAGCTGTTTTTT.

This clone came up a few times. One end of the junction does not line up with germline, which may come from a read error. This sequence joins TRBV6-2 or TRBV6-3 and TRBJ1-2; perhaps TRBD1 as D (5 bases). The CDR3 length is 13 residues. Germline V gene sequence: CDR1 MNHEY, CDR2 SVGEGT. For the CDR3, the DNA is TGTGCCAGCAGTCCACAGGTCGTTTATGTCTACACCTTC. Translation gives CASSPQVVYVYTF.

This clone was seen ten or more times. This rearrangement joins TRBV11-2 to TRBJ2-5; 12 nucleotides line up with TRBD2. V was pared by 4 bases and J by 4 bases, with 7 bases of the junction left unmatched. CDR1 is SGHAT and CDR2 is FQNNGV in the germline V gene. The CDR3 sequence is 16 residues long. The CDR3 DNA reads TGTGCCAGCAGCTCTCGACTAGCGGGAGAGGGAGAGACCCAGTACTTC. It encodes CASSSRLAGEGETQYF.

This clone was found many times. The V call is TRBV28, the J call TRBJ2-3; weak D call: TRBD2 (5 bases). Germline-derived CDR1 and CDR2 are MDHEN and SYDVKM. The CDR3 has 14 amino acids. V lost 7 bases, J lost 2 bases, and 13 bases lay in between. The CDR3 DNA follows: TGTGCCAGCAATACGGGAAGCCTCACAGATACGCAGTATTTT. Translating gives CASNTGSLTDTQYF.